The T cell receptor (beta chain) described here comes from a study of T cell responses to AZD1222 COVID-19 vaccine. Comment on this clone: Its antigen remains unknown.

Study findings and constraints: White British ancestry dominated among donors, who included more females, and clonal diversity was possibly underestimated.

Germline V gene lookup returns CDR1 SGHVS and CDR2 FNYEAQ. The CDR3 totals 13 residues. V dropped 5 bases and J dropped 0 bases, with 5 bases sitting between them. TCRdb keeps only in-frame clones here, not all; method: immunoSEQ multiplex PCR. The profile shows around 60,000 clones, 65% to 85% of them singletons. Investigators merged groups given second doses at roughly 4 or roughly 12 weeks. The chain joins TRBV7-6 to TRBJ1-5; D is uncertain. The clonotype was recovered from an adult who received the AZD1222 COVID-19 vaccine. Source: peripheral blood, taken 28 days after the second AZD1222 dose. This chain's CDR3 is CASSPDSNQPQHF. The CDR3 region has the DNA TGTGCCAGCAGCCCAGATAGCAATCAGCCCCAGCATTTT.